The present T cell receptor (beta chain) was sequenced within a study of CD8 T cells in ankylosing spondylitis. Study-wide results and limits: Blood from ankylosing spondylitis patients appeared to carry a characteristic eight-variant TCR beta motif.

CDR3 length: 14 amino acids. V was clipped by 3 bases and J by 5 bases; unmatched bases: 2. This clonotype was seen repeatedly, ten times or more. Antigen: not known. Using quantitative 5'-RACE with molecular barcodes, the authors made TCR beta libraries. TCRdb itself ran the 5' RACE reads through MiXCR, one entry per CDR3 protein. The sample carries more than 300,000 distinct CDR3 sequences, roughly 8% recorded once. What was sequenced was blood, either unsorted or a sorted T cell fraction (not recorded which). This clonotype was sampled from a male donor with ankylosing spondylitis. The rearrangement links TRBV12-3 or TRBV12-4 to TRBJ2-2; the match to TRBD2 covers 8 bases. CDR3 region: CASSFASGTGELFF. Written as DNA, the CDR3 is TGTGCCAGCAGTTTCGCTAGCGGGACCGGGGAGCTGTTTTTT.